A selection of T cell receptor beta chains follows, all from one sample in a study of T-cell memory formation after mild COVID-19. In TCRdb, the 5' RACE reads were re-called with MiXCR into one record per CDR3 protein. The data hold 250,000 to 350,000 distinct CDR3 sequences, with more than 15% observed a single time. Sequenced material: PBMCs or a T cell subset sorted from them (not recorded which). Source of these receptors: a man aged 18 to 30 who had mild COVID-19 (a few samples of this study predate the infection). Cell type and time point are not known. Each CDR3 is given with its conserved first and last residue. The D gene is left open where the match is weak. Expanded clones are given a class, and other clones once, few, many or no size at all.

V	D	J	length	size	DNA	CDR3
TRBV25-1	TRBD1	TRBJ1-6	15	.	TGTGCCAGCAGTGAGGGGGGACAGGAAACTTCACCCCTCCACTTT	CASSEGGQETSPLHF
TRBV12-3/TRBV12-4	TRBD1	TRBJ1-2	15	.	TGTGCCAGCAAAGGACAGGGGACAACTAACTATGGCTACACCTTC	CASKGQGTTNYGYTF
TRBV5-1	TRBD1	TRBJ1-1	15	.	TGCGCCAGCAGCTTATGGGACAGCGGGGGGACTGAAGCTTTCTTT	CASSLWDSGGTEAFF
TRBV6-6	TRBD2	TRBJ2-5	14	few	TGTGCCAGCAGTTGGGGAGGGGAAGAGGAGACCCAGTACTTC	CASSWGGEEETQYF
TRBV6-2/TRBV6-3	TRBD1	TRBJ1-2	15	.	TGTGCCAGCAGTCCGAAGGAGACAGGGCACTATGGCTACACCTTC	CASSPKETGHYGYTF
TRBV7-3	TRBD1	TRBJ2-3	17	.	TGTGCCAGCAGCTCAAAAACGGGACAGGGGAGAACAGATACGCAGTATTTT	CASSSKTGQGRTDTQYF
TRBV9	.	TRBJ1-1	14	.	TGTGCCAGCAGCGCGGGGGGACCGAACACTGAAGCTTTCTTT	CASSAGGPNTEAFF
TRBV7-9	.	TRBJ2-7	13	many	TGTGCCAGCAGCTTCCGGGACGTCTACGAGCAGTACTTC	CASSFRDVYEQYF
TRBV29-1	.	TRBJ2-3	16	.	TGCAGCGTTGAAGGCGGTGACACTACTAGCACAGATACGCAGTATTTT	CSVEGGDTTSTDTQYF
TRBV27	.	TRBJ2-7	13	.	TGTGCCAGCAGTCCCTCTGCCTCCTACGAGCAGTACTTC	CASSPSASYEQYF
TRBV7-8	.	TRBJ2-7	11	many	TGTGCCAGCAGCTCACGACTAGGGCAGTACTTC	CASSSRLGQYF
TRBV11-2	.	TRBJ1-1	15	.	TGTGCCAGCAGACCTTCCAGGGGCCGCGGCACTGAAGCTTTCTTT	CASRPSRGRGTEAFF
TRBV5-1	.	TRBJ2-1	14	.	TGCGCCAGCAGCCCCGGGGTGGTCTACAATGAGCAGTTCTTC	CASSPGVVYNEQFF